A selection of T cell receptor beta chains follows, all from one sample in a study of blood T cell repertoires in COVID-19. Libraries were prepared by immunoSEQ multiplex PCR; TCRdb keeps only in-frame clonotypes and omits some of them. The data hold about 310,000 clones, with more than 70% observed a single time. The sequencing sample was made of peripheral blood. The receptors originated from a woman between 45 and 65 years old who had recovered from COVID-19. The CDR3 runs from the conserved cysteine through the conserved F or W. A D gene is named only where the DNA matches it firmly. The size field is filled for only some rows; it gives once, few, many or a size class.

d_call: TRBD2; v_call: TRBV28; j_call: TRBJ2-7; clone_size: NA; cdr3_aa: CASRWGGAYEQYF; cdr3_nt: TGTGCCAGCAGATGGGGGGGAGCGTACGAGCAGTACTTC
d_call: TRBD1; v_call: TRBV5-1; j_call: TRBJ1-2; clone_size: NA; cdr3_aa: CASSETGQGAFGYTF; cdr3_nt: TGCGCCAGCAGCGAAACAGGACAGGGGGCGTTTGGCTACACCTTC
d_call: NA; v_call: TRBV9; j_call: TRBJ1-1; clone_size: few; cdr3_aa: CASSVAGNPEAFF; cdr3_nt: TGTGCCAGCAGCGTAGCGGGGAACCCTGAAGCTTTCTTT
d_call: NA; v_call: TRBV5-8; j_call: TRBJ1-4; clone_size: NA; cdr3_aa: CASSLFQGGEKLFF; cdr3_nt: TGTGCCAGCAGCTTGTTTCAGGGAGGCGAAAAACTGTTTTTT
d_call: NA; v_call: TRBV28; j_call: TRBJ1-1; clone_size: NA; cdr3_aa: CASYPGHLNTEAFF; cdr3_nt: TGTGCCAGCTACCCTGGACACTTGAACACTGAAGCTTTCTTT
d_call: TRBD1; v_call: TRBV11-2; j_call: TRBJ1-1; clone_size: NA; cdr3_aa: CASSSQGIHTEAFF; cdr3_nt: TGTGCCAGCAGCTCACAGGGGATCCACACTGAAGCTTTCTTT
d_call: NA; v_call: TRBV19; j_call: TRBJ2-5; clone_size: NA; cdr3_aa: CASTSPGGETQYF; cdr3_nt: TGTGCCAGTACCTCGCCCGGGGGAGAGACCCAGTACTTC
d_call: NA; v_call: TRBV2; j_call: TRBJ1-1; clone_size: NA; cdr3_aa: CASSDRRALNTEAFF; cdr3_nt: TGTGCCAGCAGTGACCGCAGGGCTCTTAACACTGAAGCTTTCTTT
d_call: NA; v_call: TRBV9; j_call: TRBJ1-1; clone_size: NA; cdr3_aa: CASSVDSNTEAFF; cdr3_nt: TGTGCCAGCAGCGTAGACAGCAACACTGAAGCTTTCTTT
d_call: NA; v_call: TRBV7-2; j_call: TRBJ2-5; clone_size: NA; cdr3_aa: CASSLVYQETQYF; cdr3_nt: TGTGCCAGCAGCTTAGTCTACCAAGAGACCCAGTACTTC